This TCR beta chain was profiled in a study of cytomegalovirus exposure and HLA in healthy donors. General study results and limits: Rarity characterized most TCR sequences, yet some public TCRs appeared in many donors. Some V segments, including TRBV6-2 and TRBV6-3, were excluded as indistinguishable.

PCR primers comprised 60 Vbeta and 13 Jbeta primers. The assay was immunoSEQ multiplex PCR, and TCRdb's table has in-frame clones only and misses some. The sample lists about 210,000 clones, 75% to 80% occurring once. There are a few counts of this clone. Its target is not known. The CDR3 spans 15 residues. Germline CDR1 is SQVTM and CDR2 is ANQGSEA. After removal of 3 bases from V and 1 base from J, the junction contained 6 bases not matched to a gene. What was sequenced was PBMCs. The genes are TRBV29-1 and TRBJ2-3; 8 nucleotides line up with TRBD2. The source is a male donor in good health and CMV-seronegative. This CDR3 is CSVDNWREGTDTQYF. The CDR3 bases are TGCAGCGTTGATAATTGGCGGGAGGGCACAGATACGCAGTATTTT.